This T cell receptor (beta chain) originates from a study of PD-L1 blockade in urothelial cancer. CDR3 length: 14 amino acids. Germline assignment: CDR1 MGHDK and CDR2 SYGVNS. Trimming took 0 bases from V and 0 from J, leaving 3 bases between them. Sample time point: pretreatment peripheral blood. TCRdb's table, derived via immunoSEQ multiplex PCR, lists solely in-frame clones and lacks some. The sample contains fewer than 40,000 clones, 80% to 95% of which appear only once. The sample consisted of PBMCs, taken around atezolizumab (anti-PD-L1) treatment. The chain links TRBV25-1 to TRBJ1-5; unclear D gene. The sequence was obtained from a woman aged 60 to 75 with urothelial cancer. CDR3 amino acids: CASSEYLSNQPQHF. The CDR3 nucleotides are TGTGCCAGCAGTGAATATCTTAGCAATCAGCCCCAGCATTTT.